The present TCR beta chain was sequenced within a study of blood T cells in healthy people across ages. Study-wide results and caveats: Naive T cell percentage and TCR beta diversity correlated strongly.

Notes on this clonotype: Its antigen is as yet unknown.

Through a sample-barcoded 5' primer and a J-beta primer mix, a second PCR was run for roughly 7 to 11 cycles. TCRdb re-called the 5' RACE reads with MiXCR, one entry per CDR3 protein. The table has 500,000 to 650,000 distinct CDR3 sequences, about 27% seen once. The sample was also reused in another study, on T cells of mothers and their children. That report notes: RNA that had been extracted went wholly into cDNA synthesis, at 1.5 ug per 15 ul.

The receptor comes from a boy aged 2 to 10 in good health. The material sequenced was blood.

This CDR3 is CASSLGGSLSGANVLTF. For the CDR3, the DNA is TGTGCCAGCAGCTTAGGTGGTAGCCTCTCTGGGGCCAACGTCCTGACTTTC. This chain uses TRBV13 with TRBJ2-6; D gene unclear. CDR3 size: 17 residues. Germline V CDR1 and CDR2: PRHDT, FYEKMQ (reference sequence). V lost 0 bases and J lost 0, with 9 bases in between. Combining the CDR3 with reference TRBV13 and TRBJ2-6 gives the whole variable domain AAGVIQSPRHLIKEKRETATLKCYPIPRHDTVYWYQQGPGQDPQFLISFYEKMQSDKGSIPDRFSAQQFSDYHSELNMSSLELGDSALYFCASSLGGSLSGANVLTFGAGSRLTVL.